This T cell receptor beta chain comes out of a study of Tregs in tolerant kidney transplant recipients. TCRdb keeps only in-frame clones here, not all; method: immunoSEQ multiplex PCR. Of 15,000 to 18,000 clones listed, approximately 90% are singletons. J lost 5 bases, V lost 0 bases, and 6 bases had no gene match. Germline V gene data show CDR1 as MNHEY and CDR2 as SMNVEV (reference sequence). The CDR3 is made up of 16 amino acids. The V call is TRBV27, the J call TRBJ2-5; 10 bases are shared with TRBD1. This TCR was sampled from a human donor in good health. The specimen sequenced was CD8+ T cells from blood. For the CDR3, the DNA is TGTGCCAGCAGTTTATCGGACAGGGGGGGGAGGGAGACCCAGTACTTC. Protein product: CASSLSDRGGRETQYF.